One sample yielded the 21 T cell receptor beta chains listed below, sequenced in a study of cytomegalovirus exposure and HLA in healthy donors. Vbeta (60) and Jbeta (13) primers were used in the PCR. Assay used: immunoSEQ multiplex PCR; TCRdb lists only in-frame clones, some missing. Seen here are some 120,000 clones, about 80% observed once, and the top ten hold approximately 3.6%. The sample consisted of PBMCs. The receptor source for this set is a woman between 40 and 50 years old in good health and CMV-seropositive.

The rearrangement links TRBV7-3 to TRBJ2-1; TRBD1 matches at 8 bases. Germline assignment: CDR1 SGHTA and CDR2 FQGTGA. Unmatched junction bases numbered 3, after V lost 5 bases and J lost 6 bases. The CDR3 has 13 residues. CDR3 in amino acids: CASSRTGGNEQFF. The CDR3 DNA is TGTGCCAGCAGCAGAACAGGGGGCAATGAGCAGTTCTTC.

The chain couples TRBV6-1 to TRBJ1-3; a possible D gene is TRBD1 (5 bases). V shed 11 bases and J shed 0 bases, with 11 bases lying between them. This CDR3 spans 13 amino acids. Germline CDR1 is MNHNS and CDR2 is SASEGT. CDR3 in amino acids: CAGRDYSGNTIYF. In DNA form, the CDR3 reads TGTGCCGGGAGGGACTACTCTGGAAACACCATATATTTT.

The CDR3 DNA follows: TGTGCCAGCAGCTTGCAGGGAAACATTCAGTACTTC. Residues: CASSLQGNIQYF. The chain has TRBV7-2 and TRBJ2-4; the D gene is possibly TRBD1 (5 bases). V was clipped by 3 bases and J by 6 bases, with 6 bases between them. The CDR3 is made up of 12 amino acids. Germline CDR1 reads SGHTA; CDR2 reads FQGNSA.

CDR3 in DNA: TGTGCCAGCAGCCCTCGGGGTGCTGGGGCGGGGGAGCAGTACTTC. Translated, it gives CASSPRGAGAGEQYF. This chain joins TRBV5-5 and TRBJ2-7; D may be TRBD2 (6 bases). The CDR3 is 15 amino acids. The germline V and J ends were trimmed by 4 bases and 7 bases, with 21 bases remaining between them. Germline V gene data show CDR1 as SGHKS and CDR2 as YYEKEE (reference sequence).

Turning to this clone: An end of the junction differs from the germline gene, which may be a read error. The CDR3 loop reads CSSSLGSDGYTF. The CDR3 DNA is TGTTCCAGCAGCTTAGGAAGCGACGGCTACACCTTC. The chain is built from TRBV7-9 and TRBJ1-2, with D uncertain. Germline V gene sequence: CDR1 SEHNR, CDR2 FQNEAQ (reference sequence). This CDR3 has 12 amino acids.

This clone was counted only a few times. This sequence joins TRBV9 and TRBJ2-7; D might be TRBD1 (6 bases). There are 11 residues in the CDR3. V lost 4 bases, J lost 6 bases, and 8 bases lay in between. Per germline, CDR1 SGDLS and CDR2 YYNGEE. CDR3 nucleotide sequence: TGTGCCAGCAGCAGGGGGTCCGAGCAGTACTTC. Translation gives CASSRGSEQYF. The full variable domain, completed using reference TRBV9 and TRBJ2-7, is DSGVTQTPKHLITATGQRVTLRCSPRSGDLSVYWYQQSLDQGLQFLIQYYNGEERAKGNILERFSAQQFPDLHSELNLSSLELGDSALYFCASSRGSEQYFGPGTRLTVT.

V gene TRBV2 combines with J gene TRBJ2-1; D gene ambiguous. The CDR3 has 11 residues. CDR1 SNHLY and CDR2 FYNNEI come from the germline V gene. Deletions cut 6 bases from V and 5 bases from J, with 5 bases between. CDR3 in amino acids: CASRENNEQFF. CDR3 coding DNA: TGTGCCAGCAGAGAGAACAATGAGCAGTTCTTC.

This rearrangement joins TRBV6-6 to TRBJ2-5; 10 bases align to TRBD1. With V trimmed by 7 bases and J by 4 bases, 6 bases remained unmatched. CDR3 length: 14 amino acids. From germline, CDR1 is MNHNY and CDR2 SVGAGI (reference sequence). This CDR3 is CASIRTGGGETQYF. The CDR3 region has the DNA TGTGCCAGCATTAGGACAGGGGGGGGAGAGACCCAGTACTTC.

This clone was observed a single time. The CDR3 bases are TGTGCCAGCAGTTTAGCGGGGGCTTTGAAAGAGACCCAGTACTTC. This codes for CASSLAGALKETQYF. V gene TRBV27 combines with J gene TRBJ2-5; D may be TRBD2 (7 bases). Germline V gene sequence: CDR1 MNHEY, CDR2 SMNVEV (reference sequence). The CDR3 has 15 residues. Trimming left V 2 bases short and J 3 bases short, with 13 bases between.

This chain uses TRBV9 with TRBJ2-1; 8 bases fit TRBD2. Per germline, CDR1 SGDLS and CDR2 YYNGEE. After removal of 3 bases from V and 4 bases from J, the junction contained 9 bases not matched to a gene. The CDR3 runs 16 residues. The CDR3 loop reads CASSAPLGGRYNEQFF. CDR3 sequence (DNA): TGTGCCAGCAGCGCCCCCTTGGGCGGGAGGTACAATGAGCAGTTCTTC.

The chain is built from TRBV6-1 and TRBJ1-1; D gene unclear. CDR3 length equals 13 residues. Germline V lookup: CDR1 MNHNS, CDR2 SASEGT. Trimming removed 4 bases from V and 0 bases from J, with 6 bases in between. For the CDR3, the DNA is TGTGCCAGCAGTGTGTGGCTGAACACTGAAGCTTTCTTT. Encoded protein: CASSVWLNTEAFF.

The CDR3, as DNA: TGTGCCAGCAGGGGGGGGCTTACAGATACGCAGTATTTT. Encoded protein: CASRGGLTDTQYF. The rearrangement links TRBV2 to TRBJ2-3, with a tentative D call TRBD2 (7 bases). The CDR3 consists of 13 residues. Germline V gene lookup returns CDR1 SNHLY and CDR2 FYNNEI. Trimming cost V 6 bases and J 3 bases, with 10 bases left between them.

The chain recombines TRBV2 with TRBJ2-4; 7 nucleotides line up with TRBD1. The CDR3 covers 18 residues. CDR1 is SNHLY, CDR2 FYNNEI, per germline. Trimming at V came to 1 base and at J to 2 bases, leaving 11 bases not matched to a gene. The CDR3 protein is CASSEVTGSTSPKNIQYF. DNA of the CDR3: TGTGCCAGCAGTGAAGTGACAGGGTCTACTTCTCCCAAAAACATTCAGTACTTC.

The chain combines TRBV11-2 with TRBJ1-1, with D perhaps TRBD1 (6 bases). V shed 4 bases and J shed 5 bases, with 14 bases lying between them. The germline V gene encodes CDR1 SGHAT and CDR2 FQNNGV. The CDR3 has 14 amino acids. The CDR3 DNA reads TGTGCCAGCAGCTCACAATTCAGGGGTACTGAAGCTTTCTTT. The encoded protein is CASSSQFRGTEAFF.

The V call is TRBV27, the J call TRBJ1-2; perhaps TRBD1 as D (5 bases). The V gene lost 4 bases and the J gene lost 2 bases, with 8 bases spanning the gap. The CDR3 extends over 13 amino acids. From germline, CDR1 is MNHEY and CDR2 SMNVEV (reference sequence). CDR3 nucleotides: TGTGCCAGCAGTTCGACAGAGAACTATGGCTACACCTTC. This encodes CASSSTENYGYTF.

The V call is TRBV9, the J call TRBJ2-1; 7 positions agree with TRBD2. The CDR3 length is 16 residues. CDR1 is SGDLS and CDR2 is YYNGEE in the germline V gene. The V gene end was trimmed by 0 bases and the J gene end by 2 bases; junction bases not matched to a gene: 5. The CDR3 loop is CASSVVPRGTYNEQFF. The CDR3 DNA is TGTGCCAGCAGCGTAGTTCCGCGGGGGACCTACAATGAGCAGTTCTTC.

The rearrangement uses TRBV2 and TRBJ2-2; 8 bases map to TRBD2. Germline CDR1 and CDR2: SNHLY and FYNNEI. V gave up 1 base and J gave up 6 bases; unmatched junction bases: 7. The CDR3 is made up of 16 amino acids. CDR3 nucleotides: TGTGCCAGCAGTGAAGGGCGAGCGGGAGTGTCCGGGGAGCTGTTTTTT. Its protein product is CASSEGRAGVSGELFF.

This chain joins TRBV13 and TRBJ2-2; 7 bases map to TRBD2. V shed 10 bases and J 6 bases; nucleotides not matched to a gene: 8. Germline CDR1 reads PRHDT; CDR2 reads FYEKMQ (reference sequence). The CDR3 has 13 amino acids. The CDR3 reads CATRTSQAGELFF. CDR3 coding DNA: TGTGCCACCCGGACTAGTCAAGCCGGGGAGCTGTTTTTT.

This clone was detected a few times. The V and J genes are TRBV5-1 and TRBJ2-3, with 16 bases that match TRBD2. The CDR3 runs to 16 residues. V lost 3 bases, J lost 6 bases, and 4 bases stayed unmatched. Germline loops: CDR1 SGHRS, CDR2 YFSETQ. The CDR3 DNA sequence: TGCGCCAGCAGCTCGGGACTAGCGGGAGGGCCGGATACGCAGTATTTT. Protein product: CASSSGLAGGPDTQYF.

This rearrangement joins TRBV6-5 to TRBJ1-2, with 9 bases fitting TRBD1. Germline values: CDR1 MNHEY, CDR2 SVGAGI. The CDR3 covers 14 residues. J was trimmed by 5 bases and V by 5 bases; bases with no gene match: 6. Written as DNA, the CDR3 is TGTGCCAGCAGTATAGGACAGGGGAAGTATGGCTACACCTTC. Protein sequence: CASSIGQGKYGYTF.

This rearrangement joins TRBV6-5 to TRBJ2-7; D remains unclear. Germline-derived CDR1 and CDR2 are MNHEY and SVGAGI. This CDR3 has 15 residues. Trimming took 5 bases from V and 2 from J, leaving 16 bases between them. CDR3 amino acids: CASSPPGTLAYEQYF. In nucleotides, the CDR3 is TGTGCCAGCAGTCCCCCAGGAACCTTGGCCTACGAGCAGTACTTC.